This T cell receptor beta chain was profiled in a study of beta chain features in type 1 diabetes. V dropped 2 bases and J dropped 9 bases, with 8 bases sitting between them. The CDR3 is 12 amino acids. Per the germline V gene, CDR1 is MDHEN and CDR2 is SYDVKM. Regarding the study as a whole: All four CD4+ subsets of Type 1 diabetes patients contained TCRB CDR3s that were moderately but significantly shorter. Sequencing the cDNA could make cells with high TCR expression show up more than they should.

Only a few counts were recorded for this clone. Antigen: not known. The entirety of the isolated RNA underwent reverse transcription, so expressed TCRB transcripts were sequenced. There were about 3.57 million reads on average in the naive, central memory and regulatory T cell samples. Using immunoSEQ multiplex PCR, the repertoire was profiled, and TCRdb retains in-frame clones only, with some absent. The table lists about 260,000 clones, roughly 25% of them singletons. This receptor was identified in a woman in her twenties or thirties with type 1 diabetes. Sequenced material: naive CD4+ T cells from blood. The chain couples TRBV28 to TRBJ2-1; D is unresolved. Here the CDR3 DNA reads TGTGCCAGCAGTTTACTAACCACTGAGCAGTTCTTC. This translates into CASSLLTTEQFF.